A single sample gave rise to the 8 T cell receptor beta chains below, sequenced in a study of graft-versus-host responses after intestinal transplantation. No cognate antigen is known for these TCRs. This table comes from immunoSEQ multiplex PCR, and its TCRdb copy is limited to in-frame clones, with some not included. The profile shows about 90,000 clones, over 75% of them singletons. This specimen consisted of unstimulated CD8+ T cells sorted from spleen or lymph node cells, obtained before intestinal transplant. The receptor source for this set is a human donor who received an intestinal transplant.

This clone was seen a single time. The chain uses TRBV19 and TRBJ1-2; D gene ambiguous. Per germline, CDR1 LNHDA and CDR2 SQIVND (reference sequence). CDR3 size: 13 residues. Trimming shortened V by 7 bases and J by 4 bases, and 13 bases separated the two germline ends. DNA of the CDR3: TGTGCCAGTAACGGAGGGTCGGCCTATGGCTACACCTTC. The encoded protein is CASNGGSAYGYTF. The complete variable domain, with remaining parts taken from reference TRBV19 and TRBJ1-2, reads DGGITQSPKYLFRKEGQNVTLSCEQNLNHDAMYWYRQDPGQGLRLIYYSQIVNDFQKGDIAEGYSVSREKKESFPLTVTSAQKNPTAFYLCASNGGSAYGYTFGSGTRLTVV.

The count of this clone is one. CDR3 sequence: CASRTGNYQPQHF. The DNA of the CDR3 is TGTGCCAGTCGGACAGGGAATTATCAGCCCCAGCATTTT. This rearrangement joins TRBV19 to TRBJ1-5; 8 nucleotides align to TRBD1. CDR1 is LNHDA and CDR2 is SQIVND in the germline V gene (reference sequence). The CDR3 is 13 residues long. Trimming took 8 bases from V and 5 from J; bases not matched to a gene: 5. The whole variable domain, filled in from reference TRBV19 and TRBJ1-5, reads DGGITQSPKYLFRKEGQNVTLSCEQNLNHDAMYWYRQDPGQGLRLIYYSQIVNDFQKGDIAEGYSVSREKKESFPLTVTSAQKNPTAFYLCASRTGNYQPQHFGDGTRLSIL.

CDR3 nucleotides: TGTGCCAGCGGACCGGGGTGGGAGACCCAGTACTTC. It encodes CASGPGWETQYF. The rearrangement links TRBV28 to TRBJ2-5; D is perhaps TRBD2 (5 bases). Germline CDR1 reads MDHEN; CDR2 reads SYDVKM. CDR3 length: 12 amino acids. V gave up 8 bases and J gave up 5 bases, with 12 bases separating them.

The chain employs TRBV5-4 and TRBJ1-2, with D possibly being TRBD1 (6 bases). The CDR3 sequence is 17 residues long. The germline V and J ends were trimmed by 1 base and 8 bases, with 24 bases remaining between them. Germline CDR1 reads SGHNT; CDR2 reads YYREEE (reference sequence). The CDR3 sequence: CASSLKLVQGLRWGYTF. The CDR3 DNA sequence: TGTGCCAGCAGCTTGAAGTTGGTCCAGGGGCTGCGGTGGGGCTACACCTTC.

This chain connects TRBV7-8 to TRBJ1-1, with TRBD1 matching over 7 bases. V lost 4 bases, J lost 5 bases, and 4 bases stayed unmatched. This CDR3 has 13 amino acids. CDR1 and CDR2 (germline): SGHVS, FQNEAQ. The CDR3 spells CASSSGQATEAFF. The DNA for the CDR3 is TGTGCCAGCAGCTCTGGACAGGCGACTGAAGCTTTCTTT.

The genes are TRBV28 and TRBJ1-5, with D tentatively TRBD1 (6 bases). Deletions cut 4 bases from V and 8 bases from J, with 15 bases between. Germline V gene data show CDR1 as MDHEN and CDR2 as SYDVKM. This CDR3 contains 14 residues. The CDR3 protein is CASSSYRDQEPQHF. DNA of the CDR3: TGTGCCAGCAGTTCGTACAGGGACCAGGAGCCCCAGCATTTT.

The chain carries TRBV7-9 and TRBJ1-6, with a tentative D call TRBD1 (5 bases). There are 13 residues in the CDR3. The V and J ends lost 8 bases and 8 bases respectively, with 13 bases between them. Germline V gene sequence: CDR1 SEHNR, CDR2 FQNEAQ (reference sequence). CDR3 residues: CASEPGRDSPLHF. The CDR3, as DNA: TGTGCCAGCGAGCCAGGGAGGGATTCACCCCTCCACTTT.

This clone was observed a handful of times. The chain recombines TRBV28 with TRBJ2-5, with a tentative D call TRBD2 (6 bases). Trimming pared 3 bases from V and 4 bases from J, leaving 9 bases between. Per germline, CDR1 MDHEN and CDR2 SYDVKM. This CDR3 spans 13 amino acids. CDR3 residues: CASSFQAGETQYF. The CDR3 bases are TGTGCCAGCAGTTTTCAAGCGGGAGAGACCCAGTACTTC.